The 14 T cell receptor beta chains below all came from one sample that was sequenced in a study of radiotherapy plus CTLA-4 blockade in lung cancer. TCRdb keeps only in-frame clones here, not all; method: immunoSEQ multiplex PCR. The data contain more than 95,000 clones, 78% of them singletons. The sample here was peripheral blood, taken from a patient treated with radiotherapy plus ipilimumab. Receptors were obtained from a human donor with non-small cell lung cancer who had a partial response to radiotherapy plus ipilimumab.

J is TRBJ2-2 and V is TRBV7-6; 8 bases match TRBD2. In germline, CDR1 is SGHVS, CDR2 FNYEAQ. The trim removed 1 base at V and 1 base at J, leaving 5 bases unmatched. This CDR3 is 17 amino acids long. The DNA of the CDR3 is TGTGCCAGCAGCTTAGTTTACGCGGGAGGGAACACCGGGGAGCTGTTTTTT. It codes for CASSLVYAGGNTGELFF.

This chain uses TRBV6-5 with TRBJ2-1; 7 nucleotides line up with TRBD2. The CDR3 length is 15 residues. Germline CDR1 MNHEY, CDR2 SVGAGI. The J segment lost 7 bases and the V segment lost 1 base, leaving 7 bases of the junction unmatched. The CDR3 here is CASSYLGLFNNEQFF. CDR3 bases: TGTGCCAGCAGTTACTTGGGACTATTTAATAATGAGCAGTTCTTC.

The CDR3 sequence: CASSGTTEAFF. For the CDR3, the DNA is TGTGCCAGCAGTGGGACAACTGAAGCTTTCTTT. The rearrangement uses TRBV28 and TRBJ1-1; possibly TRBD1 for D (6 bases). V was cut by 5 bases and J by 5 bases, with 6 bases left in between. This CDR3 has 11 residues. CDR1 is MDHEN, CDR2 SYDVKM, per germline.

In its sample, this clone ranks as medium-sized. The CDR3 sequence is CASSPGSYGYTF. The CDR3 coding sequence is TGTGCCAGTAGTCCAGGGTCCTATGGCTACACCTTC. The V gene is TRBV19, the J gene TRBJ1-2, with a tentative D call TRBD1 (5 bases). V was trimmed by 5 bases and J by 4 bases, leaving 8 bases between them. The CDR3 covers 12 residues. CDR1 is LNHDA, CDR2 SQIVND, per germline (reference sequence).

This clone was picked up a small number of times. The chain couples TRBV5-1 to TRBJ1-4; D is possibly TRBD1 (6 bases). The CDR3 contains 13 residues. V lost 3 bases to trimming and J lost 8 bases, with 11 bases between them. The germline CDR1 and CDR2 sequences are SGHRS and YFSETQ. The CDR3 DNA sequence: TGCGCCAGCAGCTGGGACACAGGGGAAAAACTGTTTTTT. This sequence encodes CASSWDTGEKLFF.

The J gene is TRBJ2-7, the V gene TRBV27; TRBD1 matches at 10 bases. V shed 7 bases and J 0 bases; nucleotides not matched to a gene: 18. Germline assignment: CDR1 MNHEY and CDR2 SMNVEV (reference sequence). CDR3 length equals 19 residues. In DNA form, the CDR3 reads TGTGCCAGCACTACCGGGACAGGGGAAGGCGCCCTCTACTCCTACGAGCAGTACGTC. This gives the protein CASTTGTGEGALYSYEQYV.

The chain uses TRBV6-6 and TRBJ1-1, with a weak D call TRBD1 (5 bases). CDR1 MNHNY and CDR2 SVGAGI come from the germline V gene (reference sequence). Trimming took 5 bases from V and 0 from J, leaving 16 bases between them. The CDR3 is made up of 16 amino acids. The DNA for the CDR3 is TGTGCCAGCAGTAGGCCCTCGGAGGGGTTGAACACTGAAGCTTTCTTT. It encodes CASSRPSEGLNTEAFF.

CDR3 residues: CASSWTSDSYNEQFF. In nucleotides, the CDR3 is TGTGCCAGCAGTTGGACTAGCGACTCCTACAATGAGCAGTTCTTC. The genes are TRBV28 and TRBJ2-1; 9 positions match TRBD2. CDR3 length: 15 amino acids. Germline lookup yields CDR1 MDHEN and CDR2 SYDVKM. After removal of 4 bases from V and 0 bases from J, the junction contained 1 base not matched to a gene. Full variable domain (outside the CDR3, taken from reference TRBV28 and TRBJ2-1): DVKVTQSSRYLVKRTGEKVFLECVQDMDHENMFWYRQDPGLGLRLIYFSYDVKMKEKGDIPEGYSVSREKKERFSLILESASTNQTSMYLCASSWTSDSYNEQFFGPGTRLTVL.

V and J are TRBV5-5 and TRBJ1-4, with TRBD1 matching over 9 bases. Germline CDR1 SGHKS, CDR2 YYEKEE (reference sequence). The CDR3 totals 15 residues. With V trimmed by 0 bases and J by 8 bases, 5 bases remained unmatched. Written as DNA, the CDR3 is TGTGCCAGCAGCTTGGACAGGGGGCGAGGGGAAAAACTGTTTTTT. Translated, it gives CASSLDRGRGEKLFF.

There are a few counts of this clone. This rearrangement joins TRBV18 to TRBJ1-1; D gene unclear. CDR3 size: 15 residues. CDR1 is KGHSH, CDR2 LQKENI, per germline. V lost 3 bases, J lost 0 bases, and 11 bases lay in between. As DNA, the CDR3 is TGTGCCAGCTCACCGATTTTGGAGGTGAACACTGAAGCTTTCTTT. Its protein is CASSPILEVNTEAFF.

The J gene is TRBJ1-1, the V gene TRBV6-5; D unclear. CDR1 MNHEY and CDR2 SVGAGI come from the germline V gene. This CDR3 spans 14 amino acids. V shed 6 bases and J shed 1 base, with 12 bases lying between them. The CDR3 sequence is CASRRTGANTEAFF. CDR3 DNA: TGTGCCAGCAGAAGGACGGGAGCGAACACTGAAGCTTTCTTT.

The chain uses TRBV28 and TRBJ2-7; 10 bases fit TRBD2. CDR1 is MDHEN, CDR2 SYDVKM, per germline. The length of the CDR3 is 15 residues. With V trimmed by 5 bases and J by 3 bases, 7 bases remained unmatched. CDR3 sequence: CASSPVAGGVYEQYF. The DNA of the CDR3 is TGTGCCAGCAGTCCCGTAGCGGGAGGTGTCTACGAGCAGTACTTC.

The V call is TRBV5-1, the J call TRBJ2-3; TRBD2 matches at 8 bases. V gave up 4 bases and J gave up 6 bases; unmatched junction bases: 10. Germline V gives CDR1 SGHRS, CDR2 YFSETQ. The CDR3 has 15 amino acids. CDR3 in amino acids: CASSPTGLDVDTQYF. The CDR3 DNA sequence: TGCGCCAGCAGCCCTACGGGACTAGATGTGGATACGCAGTATTTT.

This clone is a singleton in its sample. The chain has TRBV14 and TRBJ2-5; the match to TRBD2 covers 7 bases. V gave up 1 base and J gave up 3 bases; unmatched junction bases: 11. CDR1 is SGHDN, CDR2 FVKESK, per germline. The CDR3 spans 17 residues. The CDR3: CASSQARSWAGEETQYF. CDR3 bases: TGTGCCAGCAGCCAAGCAAGGAGTTGGGCGGGGGAAGAGACCCAGTACTTC.